This TCR beta chain was sequenced during a study of T cell repertoires in cytomegalovirus infection. Via MiXCR, TCRdb re-called the reads, giving one row per CDR3 protein. The repertoire holds about 770,000 distinct CDR3 sequences, with about 27% as singletons. The sample holds many counts of this clonotype. The antigen is undetermined. Study-level results: Frequencies of public TCR beta families were cumulated, and this identified carriers of CMV plus the relevant HLA.

The CDR3 sequence is 13 residues long. V lost 5 bases, J lost 5 bases, and 10 bases lay in between. In germline, CDR1 is SGHAT, CDR2 FQDESV (reference sequence). V and J are TRBV11-1 and TRBJ2-1, with a weak D call TRBD1 (5 bases). This clonotype was obtained from a human donor in good health (CMV status not recorded). Some clones in this sample may be carry-over from other donors' samples. The sample here was cultured CD8+ T cells from PBMCs, taken from culture after CMV antigen stimulation. DNA of the CDR3: TGTGCCAGCAGCCCCGACAGAGACAATGAGCAGTTCTTC. Translation gives CASSPDRDNEQFF.